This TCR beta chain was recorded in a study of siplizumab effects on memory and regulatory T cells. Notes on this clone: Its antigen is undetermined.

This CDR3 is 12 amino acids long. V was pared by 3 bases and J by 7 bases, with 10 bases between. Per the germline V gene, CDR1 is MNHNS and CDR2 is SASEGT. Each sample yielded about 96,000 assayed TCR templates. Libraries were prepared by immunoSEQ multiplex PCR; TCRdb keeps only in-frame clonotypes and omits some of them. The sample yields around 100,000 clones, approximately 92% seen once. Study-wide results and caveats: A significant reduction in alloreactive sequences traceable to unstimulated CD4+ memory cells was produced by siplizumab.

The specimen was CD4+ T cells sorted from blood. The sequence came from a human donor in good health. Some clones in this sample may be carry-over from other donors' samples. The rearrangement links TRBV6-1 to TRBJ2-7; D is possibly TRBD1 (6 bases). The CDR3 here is CASSERGQEQYF. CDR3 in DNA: TGTGCCAGCAGTGAGCGAGGACAGGAGCAGTACTTC.